These 24 T cell receptor beta chains were all obtained from the same sample, sequenced in a study of blood T cell repertoires in COVID-19. The assay was immunoSEQ multiplex PCR, and TCRdb's table has in-frame clones only and misses some. The sample records roughly 76,000 clones, roughly 90% being singletons. Sequences were obtained from peripheral blood. The receptors were sampled from a man aged 65-85 years with active or convalescent COVID-19.

V is TRBV6-6 and J is TRBJ1-6; D may be TRBD1 (6 bases). The CDR3 is made up of 15 amino acids. With 6 bases removed from V and 6 bases from J, the gap between germline ends came to 15 bases. Per germline, CDR1 MNHNY and CDR2 SVGAGI (reference sequence). CDR3 bases: TGTGCCAGCAGCCCGACAGGAGATTCTAATTCACCCCTCCACTTT. Translation: CASSPTGDSNSPLHF.

The V and J genes are TRBV7-3 and TRBJ2-1, with 7 bases that match TRBD2. The CDR3 extends over 15 amino acids. J gave up 4 bases and V 0 bases, and 3 bases lay outside the gene matches. CDR1 SGHTA and CDR2 FQGTGA come from the germline V gene. The CDR3 protein is CASSLTSGPYNEQFF. CDR3 nucleotides: TGTGCCAGCAGCTTAACTAGCGGGCCATACAATGAGCAGTTCTTC.

V gene TRBV25-1 combines with J gene TRBJ1-2; D remains ambiguous. Germline lookup yields CDR1 MGHDK and CDR2 SYGVNS. This CDR3 has 13 residues. With 3 bases removed from V and 4 bases from J, the gap between germline ends came to 9 bases. The CDR3 DNA follows: TGTGCCAGCAGTGACCTAGGAACCTATGGCTACACCTTC. Translated, it gives CASSDLGTYGYTF.

The chain has TRBV28 and TRBJ1-2; D uncertain. Germline V gives CDR1 MDHEN, CDR2 SYDVKM. The CDR3 consists of 14 residues. The V and J ends lost 3 bases and 6 bases respectively, with 14 bases between them. CDR3: CASSFLLVVDGYTF. The CDR3 DNA follows: TGTGCCAGCAGTTTTCTCTTAGTGGTTGATGGCTACACCTTC.

The rearrangement joins TRBV5-1 to TRBJ2-7; possible D gene TRBD2, 6 bases. CDR1 SGHRS and CDR2 YFSETQ come from the germline V gene. The CDR3 loop spans 14 amino acids. V was trimmed by 6 bases and J by 1 base, leaving 14 bases between them. The CDR3 sequence: CASKPAGTSYEQYF. As DNA, the CDR3 is TGCGCCAGCAAGCCGGCGGGAACTTCCTACGAGCAGTACTTC.

The sample holds a few counts of this clone. The chain combines TRBV18 with TRBJ2-1; 9 nucleotides align to TRBD2. This CDR3 has 16 amino acids. In germline, CDR1 is KGHSH, CDR2 LQKENI. V lost 2 bases to trimming and J lost 4 bases; unmatched junction nucleotides: 6. In DNA form, the CDR3 reads TGTGCCAGCTCACCAGAGAGCGGGAGGACATACAATGAGCAGTTCTTC. It yields the protein CASSPESGRTYNEQFF.

The chain uses TRBV3-1 (or the pseudogene TRBV3-2) and TRBJ1-4; TRBD1 aligns across 10 bases. CDR3 length: 17 residues. V lost 8 bases and J lost 4; bases outside the gene matches: 13. Germline CDR1 reads LGHDT; CDR2 reads YNNKEL (reference sequence). The DNA for the CDR3 is TGTGCCAGCTCCTACGGGACAGGGGACGCCCATAATGAAAAACTGTTTTTT. It specifies CASSYGTGDAHNEKLFF.

This clone was seen only a few times. The V gene is TRBV30, the J gene TRBJ2-1; weak D call: TRBD2 (5 bases). CDR3 length equals 11 residues. Per the germline V gene, CDR1 is GTSNPN and CDR2 is SVGIG (reference sequence). V lost 6 bases and J 7 bases, leaving 10 bases between the germline ends. In DNA form, the CDR3 reads TGTGCCTGCGGGATCGTAAATGAGCAGTTCTTC. Translation: CACGIVNEQFF.

The rearrangement joins TRBV4-3 to TRBJ1-4, with D possibly matching TRBD1 (5 bases). The CDR3 totals 17 residues. V lost 1 base, J lost 4 bases, and 16 bases lay in between. Germline V CDR1 and CDR2: LGHNA, YSLEER. The CDR3 loop is CASSQGPSGGVNEKLFF. The CDR3 coding sequence is TGCGCCAGCAGCCAAGGACCGTCGGGGGGGGTTAATGAAAAACTGTTTTTT.

The rearrangement links TRBV28 to TRBJ2-7; TRBD2 aligns across 7 bases. This CDR3 spans 14 amino acids. J was trimmed by 3 bases and V by 6 bases; bases with no gene match: 8. Germline V gene data show CDR1 as MDHEN and CDR2 as SYDVKM. The CDR3, as DNA: TGTGCCAGCAGGGGGGGAGGGAGCGACTACGAGCAGTACTTC. Translation gives CASRGGGSDYEQYF.

This clone was picked up a small number of times. The CDR3 reads CASSLTGIGEAFF. In DNA, the CDR3 is TGTGCCAGCAGCTTGACCGGGATCGGGGAAGCTTTCTTT. The chain employs TRBV5-4 and TRBJ1-1, with D hard to call. The germline V gene has CDR1 SGHNT and CDR2 YYREEE (reference sequence). This CDR3 is 13 amino acids long. The V end was cut by 1 base, the J end by 8 bases, with 12 bases between.

J is TRBJ2-3 and V is TRBV3-1 (or the pseudogene TRBV3-2); weak D call: TRBD2 (6 bases). Trimming removed 4 bases at V and 4 bases at J, with 9 bases between. CDR3 length equals 13 residues. The germline V gene has CDR1 LGHDT and CDR2 YNNKEL (reference sequence). The CDR3 sequence is CASSRLVADTQYF. CDR3 nucleotides: TGTGCCAGCAGCCGACTAGTTGCAGATACGCAGTATTTT.

This sequence joins TRBV6-2 or TRBV6-3 and TRBJ2-7; 10 nucleotides align to TRBD2. The CDR3 extends over 16 amino acids. The germline gives CDR1 MNHEY, CDR2 SVGEGT. The trim removed 5 bases at V and 4 bases at J, leaving 11 bases unmatched. The CDR3 bases are TGTGCCAGCAGTCACCGGACTAGCGGTCTCTCTTACGAGCAGTACTTC. This encodes CASSHRTSGLSYEQYF.

The J gene is TRBJ2-1, the V gene TRBV27, with 9 bases aligning to TRBD2. The CDR3 has 15 amino acids. V was pared by 8 bases and J by 1 base, with 6 bases of the junction left unmatched. The germline V gene has CDR1 MNHEY and CDR2 SMNVEV (reference sequence). Here the CDR3 DNA reads TGTGCCAGCGGATTAGCGGGAGAATCCTACAATGAGCAGTTCTTC. Translation: CASGLAGESYNEQFF.

J is TRBJ2-3 and V is TRBV27; TRBD2 matches at 12 bases. V was clipped by 8 bases and J by 7 bases; unmatched bases: 10. Germline values: CDR1 MNHEY, CDR2 SMNVEV (reference sequence). The CDR3 runs 15 residues. As DNA, the CDR3 is TGTGCCAGCGGCCTAGCGGGAGGGGGTTCGAATACGCAGTATTTT. Protein sequence: CASGLAGGGSNTQYF.

This clone was recorded only once. Because it lacks the conserved phenylalanine or tryptophan at the end, this CDR3 is likely a read error. The DNA is omitted, as the CDR3 cannot be located on it reliably, and the CDR3 follows TCRdb's listing. CDR3 sequence: CASSLGGGRQTL. This chain links TRBV7-9 with TRBJ1-2. Germline V gene lookup returns CDR1 SEHNR and CDR2 FQNEAQ (reference sequence). The CDR3 spans 12 amino acids, including both terminal residues.

The chain has TRBV11-2 and TRBJ1-2, with D uncertain. This CDR3 has 10 residues. The germline CDR1 and CDR2 sequences are SGHAT and FQNNGV. Between the trimmed V and J ends, which lost 8 bases and 2 bases, there was a span of 3 bases. CDR3 DNA sequence: TGTGCCAGCGGCAACTATGGCTACACCTTC. Protein: CASGNYGYTF. Full variable domain (missing parts from reference TRBV11-2 and TRBJ1-2): EAGVAQSPRYKIIEKRQSVAFWCNPISGHATLYWYQQILGQGPKLLIQFQNNGVVDDSQLPKDRFSAERLKGVDSTLKIQPAKLEDSAVYLCASGNYGYTFGSGTRLTVV.

This clone has only one observation. The chain employs TRBV11-2 and TRBJ2-1, with D perhaps matching TRBD2 (5 bases). Trimming pared 0 bases from V and 9 bases from J, leaving 15 bases between. The CDR3 is 15 amino acids. Germline V lookup: CDR1 SGHAT, CDR2 FQNNGV. CDR3 amino acids: CASSLDKLPGVEQFF. For the CDR3, the DNA is TGTGCCAGCAGCTTAGATAAGCTCCCCGGGGTTGAGCAGTTCTTC.

This clone was recorded only once. This chain connects TRBV19 to TRBJ1-4; possibly TRBD1 for D (5 bases). The CDR3 totals 15 residues. In germline, CDR1 is LNHDA, CDR2 SQIVND (reference sequence). Trimming took 6 bases from V and 6 from J, leaving 17 bases between them. The CDR3 loop is CASSPLGAAYEKLFF. CDR3 coding DNA: TGTGCCAGTAGCCCATTAGGGGCAGCGTATGAAAAACTGTTTTTT. Combining the CDR3 with reference TRBV19 and TRBJ1-4 gives the whole variable domain DGGITQSPKYLFRKEGQNVTLSCEQNLNHDAMYWYRQDPGQGLRLIYYSQIVNDFQKGDIAEGYSVSREKKESFPLTVTSAQKNPTAFYLCASSPLGAAYEKLFFGSGTQLSVL.

The chain's CDR3 is CASSADQGVGEQFF. The CDR3 coding sequence is TGTGCCAGCAGCGCGGACCAGGGGGTGGGTGAGCAGTTCTTC. The chain couples TRBV9 to TRBJ2-1; 7 bases line up with TRBD1. This CDR3 is 14 amino acids long. Unmatched junction bases numbered 9, after V lost 3 bases and J lost 9 bases. The germline V gene encodes CDR1 SGDLS and CDR2 YYNGEE.

This clone was seen only once. The chain joins TRBV7-9 to TRBJ2-1; D remains ambiguous. The CDR3 length is 14 residues. V lost 5 bases and J lost 6, with 14 bases in between. Per the germline V gene, CDR1 is SEHNR and CDR2 is FQNEAQ (reference sequence). The CDR3 region is CASSLTGAANEQFF. The CDR3 nucleotides read TGTGCCAGCAGCCTTACTGGTGCGGCCAATGAGCAGTTCTTC. The full variable domain, its missing parts supplied by reference TRBV7-9 and TRBJ2-1, is DTGVSQNPRHKITKRGQNVTFRCDPISEHNRLYWYRQTLGQGPEFLTYFQNEAQLEKSRLLSDRFSAERPKGSFSTLEIQRTEQGDSAMYLCASSLTGAANEQFFGPGTRLTVL.

The chain joins TRBV18 to TRBJ2-1, with D hard to call. The CDR3 covers 13 residues. Germline V lookup: CDR1 KGHSH, CDR2 LQKENI. Trimming left V 6 bases short and J 6 bases short, with 12 bases between. This CDR3 is CASSPPTINEQFF. For the CDR3, the DNA is TGTGCCAGCTCGCCCCCTACGATCAATGAGCAGTTCTTC.

The chain joins TRBV11-2 to TRBJ2-3, with D uncertain. Trimming shortened V by 2 bases and J by 14 bases, and 14 bases separated the two germline ends. Germline lookup yields CDR1 SGHAT and CDR2 FQNNGV. The CDR3 is made up of 12 amino acids. For the CDR3, the DNA is TGTGCCAGCAGCTTAATAGTAACAGCCCTGTATTTT. Translating it yields CASSLIVTALYF.

This clone came up a few times. The CDR3: CASSVGAQSSYEQYF. CDR3 DNA sequence: TGTGCCAGCAGCGTTGGAGCGCAGAGCTCCTACGAGCAGTACTTC. V usage is TRBV9 and J usage is TRBJ2-7; D gene uncertain. V was clipped by 2 bases and J by 0 bases, with 12 bases between them. CDR1 is SGDLS, CDR2 YYNGEE, per germline. The CDR3 covers 15 residues.